The clone carrying this T cell receptor (beta chain) was seen a handful of times. Systemic immunosuppression or autoimmune disease history was grounds to exclude patients. The record originates from a study of OX40 agonist ivuxolimab in advanced cancers. On the study more broadly: Patients received intravenous ivuxolimab every 2 weeks at 0.01 to 10 mg/kg.

Germline assignment: CDR1 SGDLS and CDR2 YYNGEE. The CDR3 is made up of 15 amino acids. The V end was cut by 0 bases, the J end by 2 bases, with 12 bases between. Clones were read by immunoSEQ multiplex PCR, and TCRdb kept only the in-frame ones, dropping some. The profile shows 60,000 to 80,000 clones, 89% of them singletons. The gene calls are TRBV9 and TRBJ2-7, with a possible D match to TRBD1 (6 bases). The receptor was derived from an adult with an advanced solid tumor such as melanoma, head and neck, liver or kidney cancer. This specimen consisted of CD4+ or CD8+ T cells sorted from blood, obtained in a trial of the OX40 agonist ivuxolimab. CDR3 nucleotide sequence: TGTGCCAGCAGCGTAGAAGGTTCAGGGGCCTACGAGCAGTACTTC. Its translation is CASSVEGSGAYEQYF. Together with reference TRBV9 and TRBJ2-7, the CDR3 gives the full variable domain: DSGVTQTPKHLITATGQRVTLRCSPRSGDLSVYWYQQSLDQGLQFLIQYYNGEERAKGNILERFSAQQFPDLHSELNLSSLELGDSALYFCASSVEGSGAYEQYFGPGTRLTVT.